These T cell receptor beta chains were read from a single sample in a study of Tregs in tolerant kidney transplant recipients. Repertoires were generated with immunoSEQ multiplex PCR, while TCRdb's copy carries only in-frame clones and drops some. Among some 21,000 clones, around 85% were seen once, and the ten largest hold roughly 25%. Here the sequenced sample was CD8+ T cells from blood (PBMCs), taken 6 months after the transplant. The receptors were sampled from a human patient who received a combined kidney and bone marrow transplant. Some of the T cells may derive from the graft donor. CDR3s include the opening cysteine and the closing phenylalanine or tryptophan. Each record gives: J gene, clone size, V gene, D gene, CDR3 protein, CDR3 DNA. The D gene is left open where the match is weak. Where a row states a size, it is once, few, many or the class of an expanded clone; other rows omit it.

J gene: TRBJ2-7
clone size: .
V gene: TRBV14
D gene: .
CDR3 protein: CASSHSQLHEQYF
CDR3 DNA: TGTGCCAGCAGCCATTCACAGTTGCACGAGCAGTACTTC

J gene: TRBJ1-6
clone size: .
V gene: TRBV21-1
D gene: .
CDR3 protein: CASMRDRNYSPLHF
CDR3 DNA: TGTGCCAGCATGAGGGACAGGAACTATTCACCCCTCCACTTT

J gene: TRBJ2-1
clone size: .
V gene: TRBV4-1
D gene: TRBD2
CDR3 protein: CASSLRAGAIDEQFF
CDR3 DNA: TGCGCCAGCAGCCTGCGAGCGGGAGCGATAGATGAGCAGTTCTTC

J gene: TRBJ2-3
clone size: .
V gene: TRBV9
D gene: .
CDR3 protein: CASSVGQTAFSTDTQYF
CDR3 DNA: TGTGCCAGCAGCGTAGGTCAGACAGCGTTTAGCACAGATACGCAGTATTTT

J gene: TRBJ1-2
clone size: .
V gene: TRBV4-1
D gene: .
CDR3 protein: CASSQRVYYGYTF
CDR3 DNA: TGCGCCAGCAGCCAACGGGTCTACTATGGCTACACCTTC

J gene: TRBJ2-7
clone size: .
V gene: TRBV27
D gene: .
CDR3 protein: CASSLGTAYEQYF
CDR3 DNA: TGTGCCAGCAGTTTAGGAACAGCCTACGAGCAGTACTTC

J gene: TRBJ2-7
clone size: .
V gene: TRBV6-6
D gene: TRBD1
CDR3 protein: CASSTPGQIYEQYF
CDR3 DNA: TGTGCCAGCAGTACCCCGGGACAGATTTACGAGCAGTACTTC

J gene: TRBJ2-3
clone size: few
V gene: TRBV5-6
D gene: TRBD2
CDR3 protein: CASSLLRLAPGWDTQYF
CDR3 DNA: TGTGCCAGCAGCTTGCTCCGACTAGCGCCCGGATGGGATACGCAGTATTTT

J gene: TRBJ1-3
clone size: .
V gene: TRBV30
D gene: .
CDR3 protein: CAWSTGQKGNTIYF
CDR3 DNA: TGTGCCTGGAGTACCGGACAGAAAGGAAACACCATATATTTT

J gene: TRBJ2-7
clone size: .
V gene: TRBV19
D gene: TRBD1
CDR3 protein: CASGQGAYEQYF
CDR3 DNA: TGTGCCAGTGGACAGGGGGCATACGAGCAGTACTTC

J gene: TRBJ2-1
clone size: .
V gene: TRBV30
D gene: .
CDR3 protein: CAWSATGLQDEQFF
CDR3 DNA: TGTGCCTGGAGTGCGACAGGCCTTCAGGATGAGCAGTTCTTC

J gene: TRBJ2-5
clone size: .
V gene: TRBV18
D gene: TRBD1
CDR3 protein: CASSRDSWRLPQETQYF
CDR3 DNA: TGTGCCAGCTCACGGGACAGCTGGCGGCTACCTCAAGAGACCCAGTACTTC

J gene: TRBJ2-7
clone size: .
V gene: TRBV18
D gene: TRBD1
CDR3 protein: CASSPLRGRSYEQYF
CDR3 DNA: TGTGCCAGCTCGCCTCTCAGGGGGCGGTCCTACGAGCAGTACTTC

J gene: TRBJ2-2
clone size: few
V gene: TRBV7-9
D gene: .
CDR3 protein: CASTLLAGTGELFF
CDR3 DNA: TGTGCCAGCACCCTTCTGGCGGGTACCGGGGAGCTGTTTTTT

J gene: TRBJ1-5
clone size: .
V gene: TRBV27
D gene: .
CDR3 protein: CASSLSAGLSNQPQHF
CDR3 DNA: TGTGCCAGCAGTTTATCGGCAGGTTTAAGCAATCAGCCCCAGCATTTT

J gene: TRBJ2-1
clone size: .
V gene: TRBV9
D gene: .
CDR3 protein: CASSVGGAAYNEQFF
CDR3 DNA: TGTGCCAGCAGCGTAGGGGGAGCAGCCTACAATGAGCAGTTCTTC

J gene: TRBJ2-5
clone size: .
V gene: TRBV5-6
D gene: TRBD2
CDR3 protein: CASRGGASGGPGETQYF
CDR3 DNA: TGTGCCAGCAGGGGGGGGGCTAGCGGGGGGCCGGGGGAGACCCAGTACTTC

J gene: TRBJ2-3
clone size: .
V gene: TRBV9
D gene: TRBD1
CDR3 protein: CASNPRGLTDTQYF
CDR3 DNA: TGTGCCAGCAACCCCAGGGGGCTCACAGATACGCAGTATTTT

J gene: TRBJ2-2
clone size: .
V gene: TRBV28
D gene: TRBD1
CDR3 protein: CASRSKQGLGTGELFF
CDR3 DNA: TGTGCCAGCAGATCTAAACAGGGGCTTGGGACCGGGGAGCTGTTTTTT

J gene: TRBJ2-5
clone size: .
V gene: TRBV15
D gene: TRBD1
CDR3 protein: CATNPDDRDHQETQYF
CDR3 DNA: TGTGCCACCAACCCCGATGACAGGGACCACCAAGAGACCCAGTACTTC

J gene: TRBJ1-3
clone size: .
V gene: TRBV7-9
D gene: TRBD1
CDR3 protein: CASSPSGTGYSGNTIYF
CDR3 DNA: TGTGCCAGCAGCCCTTCTGGGACAGGGTACTCTGGAAACACCATATATTTT

J gene: TRBJ2-3
clone size: .
V gene: TRBV5-8
D gene: .
CDR3 protein: CASSAGQISTDTQYF
CDR3 DNA: TGTGCCAGCAGCGCGGGACAGATTAGCACAGATACGCAGTATTTT

J gene: TRBJ2-1
clone size: once
V gene: TRBV4-1
D gene: TRBD1
CDR3 protein: CASSIPGQGVFIEQFF
CDR3 DNA: TGCGCCAGCAGCATACCGGGACAGGGGGTTTTCATTGAGCAGTTCTTC

J gene: TRBJ1-1
clone size: .
V gene: TRBV5-4
D gene: .
CDR3 protein: CASRWGQNTEAFF
CDR3 DNA: TGTGCCAGCAGGTGGGGACAAAACACTGAAGCTTTCTTT

J gene: TRBJ2-7
clone size: once
V gene: TRBV27
D gene: .
CDR3 protein: CASSPGQFGFAEQYF
CDR3 DNA: TGTGCCAGCAGTCCCGGACAGTTCGGGTTCGCCGAGCAGTACTTC

J gene: TRBJ1-4
clone size: .
V gene: TRBV9
D gene: .
CDR3 protein: CASTTFTGFGEKLFF
CDR3 DNA: TGTGCCAGCACCACATTTACAGGATTCGGTGAAAAACTGTTTTTT

J gene: TRBJ1-1
clone size: once
V gene: TRBV5-5
D gene: .
CDR3 protein: CASSWGAGFMNTEAFF
CDR3 DNA: TGTGCCAGCAGCTGGGGAGCAGGTTTCATGAACACTGAAGCTTTCTTT

J gene: TRBJ2-3
clone size: .
V gene: TRBV19
D gene: TRBD2
CDR3 protein: CASSRLAASTDTQYF
CDR3 DNA: TGTGCCAGTAGTAGACTAGCGGCATCCACAGATACGCAGTATTTT

J gene: TRBJ2-7
clone size: .
V gene: TRBV4-3
D gene: .
CDR3 protein: CASSLSADRTYEQYF
CDR3 DNA: TGCGCCAGCAGCCTAAGTGCCGACAGAACATACGAGCAGTACTTC

J gene: TRBJ1-2
clone size: medium-sized
V gene: TRBV2
D gene: .
CDR3 protein: CASSENQGSVNYGYTF
CDR3 DNA: TGTGCCAGCAGTGAGAATCAGGGAAGTGTTAACTATGGCTACACCTTC

J gene: TRBJ1-2
clone size: .
V gene: TRBV29-1
D gene: TRBD1
CDR3 protein: CSVQGQTNYGYTF
CDR3 DNA: TGCAGCGTTCAGGGACAGACGAACTATGGCTACACCTTC

J gene: TRBJ2-7
clone size: .
V gene: TRBV27
D gene: TRBD1
CDR3 protein: CASAIGGQSSYEQYF
CDR3 DNA: TGTGCCAGCGCCATAGGGGGACAGAGCTCCTACGAGCAGTACTTC

J gene: TRBJ1-6
clone size: .
V gene: TRBV28
D gene: .
CDR3 protein: CASSFPRPGYSPLHF
CDR3 DNA: TGTGCCAGCAGTTTCCCCCGGCCCGGGTACTCCCCCCTCCACTTT

J gene: TRBJ2-7
clone size: .
V gene: TRBV4-1
D gene: TRBD2
CDR3 protein: CASSPRGGLLSYEQYF
CDR3 DNA: TGCGCCAGCAGCCCTCGGGGGGGCCTCTTGTCCTACGAGCAGTACTTC

J gene: TRBJ1-4
clone size: .
V gene: TRBV30
D gene: .
CDR3 protein: CAWSKGMGNEKLFF
CDR3 DNA: TGTGCCTGGAGTAAGGGGATGGGTAATGAAAAACTGTTTTTT

J gene: TRBJ2-1
clone size: .
V gene: TRBV5-1
D gene: .
CDR3 protein: CASSSTEYNEQFF
CDR3 DNA: TGCGCCAGCAGCTCCACCGAGTACAATGAGCAGTTCTTC

J gene: TRBJ2-4
clone size: .
V gene: TRBV14
D gene: TRBD2
CDR3 protein: CASSQGGEGAKNIQYF
CDR3 DNA: TGTGCCAGCAGCCAAGGTGGGGAGGGAGCCAAAAACATTCAGTACTTC

J gene: TRBJ2-1
clone size: .
V gene: TRBV19
D gene: TRBD2
CDR3 protein: CASSISSGGSYNEQFF
CDR3 DNA: TGTGCCAGTAGTATATCTAGCGGGGGCTCCTACAATGAGCAGTTCTTC

J gene: TRBJ2-4
clone size: .
V gene: TRBV5-1
D gene: TRBD1
CDR3 protein: CASSLDYGTEAKNIQYF
CDR3 DNA: TGCGCCAGCAGCTTGGATTACGGGACAGAAGCCAAAAACATTCAGTACTTC

J gene: TRBJ1-2
clone size: .
V gene: TRBV7-8
D gene: .
CDR3 protein: CASTYAGAYGYTF
CDR3 DNA: TGTGCCAGCACCTACGCAGGGGCCTATGGCTACACCTTC

J gene: TRBJ2-1
clone size: .
V gene: TRBV7-3
D gene: .
CDR3 protein: CASSSGVSNEQFF
CDR3 DNA: TGTGCCAGCAGTTCAGGGGTGAGCAATGAGCAGTTCTTC

J gene: TRBJ1-6
clone size: .
V gene: TRBV27
D gene: .
CDR3 protein: CASRTFYNSPLHF
CDR3 DNA: TGTGCCAGCCGGACATTCTATAATTCACCCCTCCACTTT

J gene: TRBJ1-2
clone size: few
V gene: TRBV4-2
D gene: TRBD1
CDR3 protein: CASSLDQGANYGYTF
CDR3 DNA: TGTGCCAGCAGCTTAGATCAGGGGGCGAACTATGGCTACACCTTC

J gene: TRBJ2-2
clone size: .
V gene: TRBV7-3
D gene: .
CDR3 protein: CASSPTIAEKDGELFF
CDR3 DNA: TGTGCCAGCAGCCCAACTATAGCGGAGAAAGACGGGGAGCTGTTTTTT

J gene: TRBJ2-7
clone size: .
V gene: TRBV19
D gene: TRBD1
CDR3 protein: CASSLPESDRAYEQYF
CDR3 DNA: TGTGCCAGTAGTCTACCCGAATCCGACAGGGCCTACGAGCAGTACTTC

J gene: TRBJ2-7
clone size: .
V gene: TRBV5-4
D gene: TRBD2
CDR3 protein: CASLAGPGYEQYF
CDR3 DNA: TGTGCCAGCCTAGCGGGGCCTGGTTACGAGCAGTACTTC

J gene: TRBJ1-1
clone size: .
V gene: TRBV9
D gene: .
CDR3 protein: CASSAITDNEAFF
CDR3 DNA: TGTGCCAGCAGCGCCATCACAGATAACGAAGCTTTCTTT

J gene: TRBJ2-5
clone size: once
V gene: TRBV7-9
D gene: TRBD2
CDR3 protein: CASSFPTSGEETQYF
CDR3 DNA: TGTGCCAGCAGCTTTCCGACTAGCGGTGAAGAGACCCAGTACTTC

J gene: TRBJ2-3
clone size: .
V gene: TRBV7-9
D gene: TRBD2
CDR3 protein: CASSHGTSGDTQYF
CDR3 DNA: TGTGCCAGCAGCCACGGGACTAGTGGCGATACGCAGTATTTT

J gene: TRBJ2-7
clone size: .
V gene: TRBV19
D gene: .
CDR3 protein: CASSSGTREQYF
CDR3 DNA: TGTGCCAGTAGTTCCGGGACAAGGGAGCAGTACTTC

J gene: TRBJ2-2
clone size: .
V gene: TRBV7-7
D gene: TRBD1
CDR3 protein: CASSPSQGAGTGELFF
CDR3 DNA: TGTGCCAGCAGCCCTAGCCAGGGGGCAGGGACCGGGGAGCTGTTTTTT

J gene: TRBJ1-2
clone size: .
V gene: TRBV7-2
D gene: TRBD1
CDR3 protein: CASSLVQGDYGYTF
CDR3 DNA: TGTGCCAGCAGCTTAGTCCAGGGGGATTATGGCTACACCTTC

J gene: TRBJ2-1
clone size: .
V gene: TRBV28
D gene: .
CDR3 protein: CANHPLGEGDNEQFF
CDR3 DNA: TGTGCCAACCACCCTCTCGGGGAGGGGGACAATGAGCAGTTCTTC

J gene: TRBJ1-4
clone size: few
V gene: TRBV23-1
D gene: TRBD1
CDR3 protein: CASLRGLYPRTTNEKLFF
CDR3 DNA: TGCGCCAGCCTCAGGGGGCTTTACCCCCGAACAACTAATGAAAAACTGTTTTTT

J gene: TRBJ1-1
clone size: .
V gene: TRBV5-1
D gene: .
CDR3 protein: CASSHRVNTEAFF
CDR3 DNA: TGCGCCAGCAGCCACAGGGTTAACACTGAAGCTTTCTTT

J gene: TRBJ1-1
clone size: .
V gene: TRBV5-6
D gene: .
CDR3 protein: CASSSTVNTEAFF
CDR3 DNA: TGTGCCAGCAGCTCGACAGTAAACACTGAAGCTTTCTTT

J gene: TRBJ2-7
clone size: .
V gene: TRBV29-1
D gene: .
CDR3 protein: CSVGTGTYEQYF
CDR3 DNA: TGCAGCGTTGGTACAGGAACCTACGAGCAGTACTTC

J gene: TRBJ2-3
clone size: .
V gene: TRBV7-3
D gene: TRBD1
CDR3 protein: CASSPTGVGDTQYF
CDR3 DNA: TGTGCCAGCAGCCCGACAGGGGTGGGGGATACGCAGTATTTT

J gene: TRBJ2-7
clone size: .
V gene: TRBV7-6
D gene: .
CDR3 protein: CASSPSAGYEQYF
CDR3 DNA: TGTGCCAGCAGCCCCAGTGCAGGGTACGAGCAGTACTTC

J gene: TRBJ2-5
clone size: .
V gene: TRBV5-5
D gene: .
CDR3 protein: CASSNSRQAGETQYF
CDR3 DNA: TGTGCCAGCAGCAACAGCCGACAGGCCGGAGAGACCCAGTACTTC